This passage covers 13 T cell receptor beta chains from one sample sequenced in a study of immune evolution from preneoplasia to lung adenocarcinoma. Repertoires were generated with immunoSEQ multiplex PCR, while TCRdb's copy carries only in-frame clones and drops some. Of fewer than 50,000 clones in the sample, 65% to 80% were seen once. The sequencing input was FFPE invasive lung adenocarcinoma tissue. Receptors originate from a person between 55 and 70 years old with lung adenocarcinoma.

J is TRBJ1-4 and V is TRBV15; 7 nucleotides agree with TRBD1. Germline CDR1 reads LNHNV; CDR2 reads YYDKDF (reference sequence). The CDR3 totals 14 residues. The V and J ends lost 7 bases and 9 bases, in that order; junction bases with no gene match: 11. DNA for the CDR3: TGTGCCACCACCCTCGGGACAGAGACAAAAAAACTGTTTTTT. It specifies CATTLGTETKKLFF.

This clone was counted once. This rearrangement joins TRBV28 to TRBJ2-6; TRBD2 matches at 7 bases. The trim removed 4 bases at V and 1 base at J, leaving 4 bases unmatched. Germline CDR1 reads MDHEN; CDR2 reads SYDVKM. The CDR3 loop spans 16 amino acids. The CDR3 here is CASSSPGGSGANVLTF. The DNA for the CDR3 is TGTGCCAGCAGTTCCCCCGGGGGGTCTGGGGCCAACGTCCTGACTTTC. Supplemented by reference TRBV28 and TRBJ2-6, the full variable domain reads DVKVTQSSRYLVKRTGEKVFLECVQDMDHENMFWYRQDPGLGLRLIYFSYDVKMKEKGDIPEGYSVSREKKERFSLILESASTNQTSMYLCASSSPGGSGANVLTFGAGSRLTVL.

V and J are TRBV28 and TRBJ2-1; the D gene could be TRBD1 or TRBD2 (5 bases each). The CDR3 spans 13 residues. V was shortened by 6 bases and J by 2 bases, with 8 bases between the two germline ends. The germline V gene encodes CDR1 MDHEN and CDR2 SYDVKM. CDR3: CASRGRTYNEQFF. CDR3 DNA: TGTGCCAGCAGGGGACGAACCTACAATGAGCAGTTCTTC.

V gene TRBV18 combines with J gene TRBJ2-3; D remains ambiguous. The germline V and J ends were trimmed by 3 bases and 4 bases, with 5 bases remaining between them. Germline-derived CDR1 and CDR2 are KGHSH and LQKENI. There are 12 residues in the CDR3. The CDR3 region is CASSPESDTQYF. For the CDR3, the DNA is TGTGCCAGCTCACCTGAATCAGATACGCAGTATTTT.

The J gene is TRBJ1-3, the V gene TRBV6-6; possibly TRBD1 for D (6 bases). This CDR3 spans 14 amino acids. Per the germline V gene, CDR1 is MNHNY and CDR2 is SVGAGI (reference sequence). V lost 6 bases, J lost 3 bases, and 12 bases lay in between. The CDR3 nucleotides read TGTGCCAGCAGATTAAGGGGGGGTGGAAACACCATATATTTT. Protein product: CASRLRGGGNTIYF.

This chain joins TRBV19 and TRBJ1-5, with D uncertain. This CDR3 comprises 14 residues. V lost 5 bases, J lost 2 bases, and 10 bases lay in between. Germline CDR1 and CDR2: LNHDA and SQIVND (reference sequence). CDR3 sequence: CASSARNGNQPQHF. The CDR3 bases are TGTGCCAGTAGTGCCCGTAACGGCAATCAGCCCCAGCATTTT.

Written as DNA, the CDR3 is TGTGCCAGCAGCTTAGTGGGATGGGGGAACACCGGGGAGCTGTTTTTT. The encoded protein is CASSLVGWGNTGELFF. The V gene is TRBV11-2, the J gene TRBJ2-2; the D is unclear. With 1 base removed from V and 1 base from J, the gap between germline ends came to 10 bases. The CDR3 contains 16 residues. Germline-derived CDR1 and CDR2 are SGHAT and FQNNGV. The whole variable domain, filled in from reference TRBV11-2 and TRBJ2-2, reads EAGVAQSPRYKIIEKRQSVAFWCNPISGHATLYWYQQILGQGPKLLIQFQNNGVVDDSQLPKDRFSAERLKGVDSTLKIQPAKLEDSAVYLCASSLVGWGNTGELFFGEGSRLTVL.

This chain connects TRBV7-3 to TRBJ2-2, with 7 bases aligning to TRBD1. This CDR3 region has 12 residues. Germline V gene data show CDR1 as SGHTA and CDR2 as FQGTGA. Trimming took 5 bases from V and 6 from J; bases not matched to a gene: 0. CDR3 DNA: TGTGCCAGCAGCGGGACAGCCGGGGAGCTGTTTTTT. Translated: CASSGTAGELFF.

The V gene is TRBV11-2, the J gene TRBJ1-4, with 8 bases lining up with TRBD1. The J segment lost 1 base and the V segment lost 2 bases, leaving 6 bases of the junction unmatched. The CDR3 runs 17 residues. CDR1 and CDR2 (germline): SGHAT, FQNNGV. The CDR3 nucleotides read TGTGCCAGCAGCTTACTCAGGGGGCGCGGAACTAATGAAAAACTGTTTTTT. It specifies CASSLLRGRGTNEKLFF.

J is TRBJ1-5 and V is TRBV5-1, with D unclear. CDR3 length equals 13 residues. The V gene's germline CDR1 is SGHRS and CDR2 YFSETQ. Trimming pared 1 base from V and 0 bases from J, leaving 2 bases between. The CDR3 DNA is TGCGCCAGCAGCTTGAATAGCAATCAGCCCCAGCATTTT. Encoded protein: CASSLNSNQPQHF.

The chain combines TRBV7-2 with TRBJ2-3, with D perhaps TRBD2 (6 bases). Trimming left V 5 bases short and J 4 bases short, with 16 bases between. Looked up from germline, CDR1 is SGHTA and CDR2 is FQGNSA. The CDR3 is 15 residues long. The CDR3 bases are TGTGCCAGCAGCACTTATTACGGGAGACCAGATACGCAGTATTTT. It is translated as CASSTYYGRPDTQYF.

The chain links TRBV28 to TRBJ2-7, with a weak D call TRBD1 (6 bases). V gave up 1 base and J gave up 7 bases, with 8 bases separating them. CDR1 and CDR2 from the germline V gene are MDHEN and SYDVKM. The CDR3 loop spans 12 amino acids. CDR3 amino acids: CASSLYQGEQYF. The CDR3 bases are TGTGCCAGCAGTTTATACCAGGGGGAGCAGTACTTC.

This rearrangement joins TRBV11-3 to TRBJ2-7; D possibly corresponds to TRBD1 (5 bases). CDR3 length: 14 amino acids. V lost 5 bases and J lost 0, with 11 bases in between. Germline V gene lookup returns CDR1 SGHNT and CDR2 YENEEA. This CDR3 is CASSTTGHSYEQYF. CDR3 DNA sequence: TGTGCCAGCAGCACAACAGGTCACTCCTACGAGCAGTACTTC.